This T cell receptor beta chain was sequenced for a study of technical replicates of blood from a few donors. The germline V gene encodes CDR1 SGHRS and CDR2 YFSETQ. The CDR3 contains 14 residues. Trimming removed 0 bases at V and 4 bases at J, with 7 bases between. TCRdb's table, derived via immunoSEQ multiplex PCR, lists solely in-frame clones and lacks some. The repertoire holds around 89,000 clones, with approximately 93% as singletons. Sequencing used T cells isolated from PBMCs. This sequence originates from a human donor in good health. The gene calls are TRBV5-1 and TRBJ2-2; D call uncertain. CDR3 sequence: CASSLARITGELFF. In DNA form, the CDR3 reads TGCGCCAGCAGCTTGGCCAGGATCACCGGGGAGCTGTTTTTT.